This passage covers 22 T cell receptor beta chains from one sample sequenced in a study of identifying expanded T cells in peripheral blood. Assay used: immunoSEQ multiplex PCR; TCRdb lists only in-frame clones, some missing. This sample has 100,000 or so clones; around 89% occur once, and the top ten carry 11% to 15%. The source material was blood. The receptors here all came from a person between 18 and 70 years old in good health.

This chain links TRBV7-3 with TRBJ2-2; a weak D match, TRBD2 (7 bases). CDR1 is SGHTA and CDR2 is FQGTGA in the germline V gene. Trimming left V 3 bases short and J 5 bases short, with 13 bases between. This CDR3 region has 15 residues. In DNA form, the CDR3 reads TGTGCCAGCAGCTTCGCGGGGGACATTACCGGGGAGCTGTTTTTT. This codes for CASSFAGDITGELFF. The whole variable domain, remainder taken from reference TRBV7-3 and TRBJ2-2, is GAGVSQTPSNKVTEKGKYVELRCDPISGHTALYWYRQSLGQGPEFLIYFQGTGAADDSGLPNDRFFAVRPEGSVSTLKIQRTERGDSAVYLCASSFAGDITGELFFGEGSRLTVL.

The chain combines TRBV13 with TRBJ1-3; no clear D gene. The ends were cut back, 3 bases at V and 8 bases at J, with 11 bases in the middle. This CDR3 has 13 amino acids. Germline lookup yields CDR1 PRHDT and CDR2 FYEKMQ (reference sequence). The CDR3 reads CASSFRKADTIYF. CDR3 coding DNA: TGTGCCAGCAGCTTCCGTAAGGCGGACACCATATATTTT.

In DNA, the CDR3 is TGCGCCAGCAGTCAATCGGAACAGGGGGCCGCTGAAGCTTTCTTT. The encoded protein is CASSQSEQGAAEAFF. V gene TRBV23-1 combines with J gene TRBJ1-1; 9 nucleotides line up with TRBD1. TRBV23-1 is treated as an ORF (open reading frame) with a function not yet certain. Trimming removed 0 bases from V and 6 bases from J; junction bases left unmatched: 5. The CDR3 extends over 15 amino acids.

The CDR3 DNA sequence: TGTGCCAGCCGGGGACAGCCGAACACTGAAGCTTTCTTT. Amino acid sequence: CASRGQPNTEAFF. The chain is built from TRBV28 and TRBJ1-1; 7 bases are a match to TRBD1. CDR3 length: 13 residues. The ends lost 8 bases at V and 1 base at J; junction bases unmatched: 4. Germline CDR1 reads MDHEN; CDR2 reads SYDVKM.

This rearrangement joins TRBV7-2 to TRBJ1-2; D may be TRBD1 (6 bases). This CDR3 contains 14 residues. CDR1 and CDR2 (germline): SGHTA, FQGNSA. V gave up 5 bases and J gave up 4 bases, with 14 bases separating them. CDR3 coding DNA: TGTGCCAGCAGCCTAGAGGACAGAACCTATGGCTACACCTTC. Amino acid sequence: CASSLEDRTYGYTF.

The chain links TRBV7-3 to TRBJ1-2; D is possibly TRBD1 (6 bases). Deletions cut 5 bases from V and 2 bases from J, with 12 bases between. The germline gives CDR1 SGHTA, CDR2 FQGTGA. This CDR3 contains 14 residues. CDR3 DNA sequence: TGTGCCAGCAGCCCCGGGGGGCCAAACTATGGCTACACCTTC. This sequence encodes CASSPGGPNYGYTF.

This rearrangement joins TRBV27 to TRBJ2-3; the D is unclear. This CDR3 is 11 amino acids long. Trimming took off 5 bases at V and 4 bases at J, with 4 bases between the two ends. Germline CDR1 and CDR2: MNHEY and SMNVEV (reference sequence). For the CDR3, the DNA is TGTGCCAGCAGTCTTGCAGATACGCAGTATTTT. Its protein is CASSLADTQYF.

J is TRBJ2-1 and V is TRBV18, with 11 nucleotides matching TRBD2. The V segment lost 3 bases and the J segment 10 bases; nucleotides outside the gene matches: 5. Germline V gene data show CDR1 as KGHSH and CDR2 as LQKENI. The CDR3 contains 14 residues. In DNA form, the CDR3 reads TGTGCCAGCTCACCGACTAGCGGGAAATACGAGCAGTTCTTC. This codes for CASSPTSGKYEQFF.

This chain uses TRBV29-1 with TRBJ1-1, with a weak D call TRBD1 (6 bases). The CDR3 is 14 amino acids. V was trimmed by 3 bases and J by 0 bases, leaving 11 bases between them. The germline V gene has CDR1 SQVTM and CDR2 ANQGSEA. The CDR3 nucleotides read TGCAGCGTTGATTTGACAGGTATGAACACTGAAGCTTTCTTT. It codes for CSVDLTGMNTEAFF.

The CDR3 here is CASSLVVNTGELFF. The CDR3 DNA follows: TGTGCCAGCAGCTTAGTGGTTAACACCGGGGAGCTGTTTTTT. The chain has TRBV7-2 and TRBJ2-2; D is unclear. The germline V and J ends were trimmed by 1 base and 2 bases, with 5 bases remaining between them. Germline CDR1 reads SGHTA; CDR2 reads FQGNSA. The CDR3 is 14 residues long.

The genes are TRBV4-3 and TRBJ2-7; D is undetermined. Germline lookup yields CDR1 LGHNA and CDR2 YSLEER. This CDR3 is built from 15 residues. V shed 0 bases and J shed 2 bases, with 11 bases lying between them. The CDR3 loop reads CASSQDRNRAYEQYF. The DNA of the CDR3 is TGCGCCAGCAGCCAAGATCGTAACCGAGCCTACGAGCAGTACTTC.

V usage is TRBV6-6 and J usage is TRBJ2-7; D is undetermined. V was pared by 6 bases and J by 6 bases, with 9 bases between. This CDR3 comprises 11 residues. In germline, CDR1 is MNHNY, CDR2 SVGAGI (reference sequence). For the CDR3, the DNA is TGTGCCAGCAGGGCGTTCTCCGAGCAGTACTTC. Encoded protein: CASRAFSEQYF.

V gene TRBV16 combines with J gene TRBJ1-5, with D possibly being TRBD1 (6 bases). The V end lost 4 bases, the J end lost 6 bases, and 22 bases lay between the germline ends. Germline V gene sequence: CDR1 KGHSY, CDR2 FQNENV. CDR3 length: 17 amino acids. The CDR3 region has the DNA TGTGCCAGCAGCCCGGATATGGGGGCGGAGGGTCGTCAGCCCCAGCATTTT. It encodes CASSPDMGAEGRQPQHF.

In this sample, this clone turned up once. The genes are TRBV19 and TRBJ2-7, with 11 bases fitting TRBD2. Germline CDR1 is LNHDA and CDR2 is SQIVND (reference sequence). J gave up 1 base and V 5 bases, and 4 bases lay outside the gene matches. The CDR3 sequence is 15 residues long. CDR3 DNA: TGTGCCAGTAGTCGCGGACTAGCGGGTTCCTACGAGCAGTACTTC. Residues: CASSRGLAGSYEQYF.

The V gene is TRBV5-1, the J gene TRBJ2-2; 7 nucleotides agree with TRBD1. The CDR3 has 14 residues. Per germline, CDR1 SGHRS and CDR2 YFSETQ. J gave up 6 bases and V 0 bases, and 2 bases lay outside the gene matches. CDR3 residues: CASSLAQGAGELFF. The CDR3 DNA sequence: TGCGCCAGCAGCTTGGCCCAGGGGGCCGGGGAGCTGTTTTTT. The variable domain in full, with the rest retrieved from reference TRBV5-1 and TRBJ2-2, is KAGVTQTPRYLIKTRGQQVTLSCSPISGHRSVSWYQQTPGQGLQFLFEYFSETQRNKGNFPGRFSGRQFSNSRSEMNVSTLELGDSALYLCASSLAQGAGELFFGEGSRLTVL.

This rearrangement joins TRBV5-6 to TRBJ2-2, with TRBD2 identical over 9 bases. Germline CDR1 is SGHDT and CDR2 is YYEEEE. V shed 2 bases and J 4 bases; nucleotides not matched to a gene: 9. This CDR3 has 17 residues. The CDR3 loop reads CASSFVPGLASTGELFF. DNA of the CDR3: TGTGCCAGCAGCTTCGTCCCCGGACTAGCGAGCACCGGGGAGCTGTTTTTT.

This rearrangement joins TRBV14 to TRBJ1-1; D remains unclear. CDR1 is SGHDN, CDR2 FVKESK, per germline. V lost 5 bases to trimming and J lost 1 base, with 8 bases between them. CDR3 length: 13 residues. The CDR3 DNA sequence: TGTGCCAGCAGCTTCGTCCAGAACACTGAAGCTTTCTTT. Its translation is CASSFVQNTEAFF.

The chain joins TRBV30 to TRBJ2-7; 7 nucleotides agree with TRBD1. V lost 0 bases, J lost 2 bases, and 13 bases stayed unmatched. The CDR3 loop spans 17 amino acids. Germline CDR1 GTSNPN, CDR2 SVGIG (reference sequence). The CDR3 nucleotides are TGTGCCTGGAGTGTAGGGGGCCCGCAGGGGATGGCCTACGAGCAGTACTTC. It translates to CAWSVGGPQGMAYEQYF.

The chain carries TRBV6-1 and TRBJ2-7; TRBD1 aligns across 9 bases. In germline, CDR1 is MNHNS, CDR2 SASEGT. The CDR3 is 14 amino acids. V shed 4 bases, J shed 5 bases, and the junction held 6 bases outside the gene matches. CDR3 sequence (DNA): TGTGCCAGCAGTGCCTGGGACAGGGTAAACGAGCAGTACTTC. Its protein is CASSAWDRVNEQYF.

The chain carries TRBV9 and TRBJ2-2; 7 bases match TRBD1. The CDR3 is 15 residues long. Germline V gene sequence: CDR1 SGDLS, CDR2 YYNGEE. V lost 2 bases to trimming and J lost 0 bases; unmatched junction nucleotides: 1. This CDR3 is CASSVGQANTGELFF. The CDR3 DNA reads TGTGCCAGCAGCGTCGGACAGGCGAACACCGGGGAGCTGTTTTTT.

This clone was seen only a few times. This chain joins TRBV10-3 and TRBJ1-6; the D gene is possibly TRBD1 (6 bases). Germline V CDR1 and CDR2: ENHRY, SYGVKD. This CDR3 spans 13 amino acids. Trimming cost V 11 bases and J 7 bases, with 15 bases left between them. The CDR3 reads CAGQKGLNSPLHF. In DNA, the CDR3 is TGTGCCGGACAGAAGGGATTAAATTCACCCCTCCACTTT.

This chain joins TRBV2 and TRBJ1-4; D is possibly TRBD1 (6 bases). CDR3 length equals 15 residues. CDR1 and CDR2 from the germline V gene are SNHLY and FYNNEI. Between the trimmed V and J ends, which lost 5 bases and 8 bases, there was a span of 18 bases. DNA for the CDR3: TGTGCCAGCAGTTTACTCGGACAGATGGGGGAAAAACTGTTTTTT. Its translation: CASSLLGQMGEKLFF.